A selection of T cell receptor beta chains follows, all from one sample in a study of cytomegalovirus exposure and HLA in healthy donors. Some clones are missing from TCRdb's copy, which holds only in-frame ones; the method was immunoSEQ multiplex PCR. The sample yields 150,000 to 200,000 clones, about 70% seen once. The specimen was PBMCs. The receptors were sampled from a woman aged 25-40 years in good health and CMV-seronegative. The CDR3 runs from the conserved cysteine through the conserved F or W. D genes are given only for firm matches. Expanded clones get a size class; other rows say once, few or many, or leave the size out.

cdr3_nt | cdr3_aa | d_call | v_call | clone_size | j_call
TGTGCCAGCAGATATCGACAGGGGATGGACTATGGCTACACCTTC | CASRYRQGMDYGYTF | TRBD1 | TRBV28 | - | TRBJ1-2
TGTGCCAGCAGCTCTAGCGCAAGCGGGGAGCTGTTTTTT | CASSSSASGELFF | - | TRBV6-5 | - | TRBJ2-2
TGCGCCAGCAGCCCAAGCAGGACAGGGTGGTACGAGCAGTACTTC | CASSPSRTGWYEQYF | TRBD1 | TRBV4-3 | - | TRBJ2-7
TGTGCCAGCAGCCAACAAACGGACGGGATGACCCTTTATAGCAATCAGCCCCAGCATTTT | CASSQQTDGMTLYSNQPQHF | - | TRBV14 | - | TRBJ1-5
TGTGCCAGCAGCTTAGCGCGGTCTAGCGGCAGTGAGCAGTTCTTC | CASSLARSSGSEQFF | TRBD2 | TRBV7-7 | - | TRBJ2-1
TGCAGCGTTGAGCTAGCGGGACACGTCGATACGCAGTATTTT | CSVELAGHVDTQYF | TRBD2 | TRBV29-1 | once | TRBJ2-3
TGTGCCAGCAGCTGGGGACTAGCGGGGGGCAGTGAGCAGTTCTTC | CASSWGLAGGSEQFF | TRBD2 | TRBV7-2 | few | TRBJ2-1
TGTGCCAGCAGCCCCCGACGGGGGTTCGATGGCTACACCTTC | CASSPRRGFDGYTF | - | TRBV7-2 | - | TRBJ1-2
TGTGCCAGCAGCTTTAGGAGGAACAACCCCTACGAGCAGTACTTC | CASSFRRNNPYEQYF | - | TRBV11-2 | - | TRBJ2-7
TGTGCCAGCAACGAGGGTAGGACAGGGGGCAGGAAGTACTTC | CASNEGRTGGRKYF | TRBD1 | TRBV9 | - | TRBJ2-7
TGTGCCAGCAGCTCCGGGACAGGGGACCCTAATCAGCCCCAGCATTTT | CASSSGTGDPNQPQHF | TRBD1 | TRBV5-6 | few | TRBJ1-5
TGCAGCGTTGAAGGATCTAGAGGTTCACAAGAGACCCAGTACTTC | CSVEGSRGSQETQYF | - | TRBV29-1 | once | TRBJ2-5
TGTGCCAGCAGCTTCCCCACCCCTCCCTACGAGCAGTACTTC | CASSFPTPPYEQYF | - | TRBV13 | - | TRBJ2-7
TGCGCCAGCAGCCACGCTACCCCAAGCGGGAGGGCCTCACGGAGGTCCTACGAGCAGTACTTC | CASSHATPSGRASRRSYEQYF | TRBD2 | TRBV4-3 | once | TRBJ2-7
TGTGCCAGCAGCACAAGCGGGAGGGGAGATACGCAGTATTTT | CASSTSGRGDTQYF | TRBD2 | TRBV11-3 | - | TRBJ2-3
TGTGCCAGCAGTTACTCGATGCAAGGGGTTGGAAACACCATATATTTT | CASSYSMQGVGNTIYF | - | TRBV6-5 | - | TRBJ1-3
TGTGCCAGCAGCTCCCGGCCTGTTTTGTATGGACAGGAGATCTACGAGCAGTACTTC | CASSSRPVLYGQEIYEQYF | TRBD1 | TRBV7-2 | - | TRBJ2-7
TGCGCCATGCCACAAGAAACCGGGACTAGCGGGGGCAGACAAGGGACCCAGTACTTC | CAMPQETGTSGGRQGTQYF | TRBD2 | TRBV10-1 | - | TRBJ2-5
TGTGCCAGCAGCCTCGTCGGGGGGAAAGCTGGGGCCAACGTCCTGACTTTC | CASSLVGGKAGANVLTF | TRBD2 | TRBV7-2 | - | TRBJ2-6
TGTGCCTGGAGCGAGGGGAGCGGGTCCACGGATGAGCAGTTCTTC | CAWSEGSGSTDEQFF | - | TRBV30 | few | TRBJ2-1
TGTGCCAGCAGTTTGAGCGGGACAGGGTACTACGAGCAGTACTTC | CASSLSGTGYYEQYF | TRBD1 | TRBV27 | - | TRBJ2-7
TGTGCCAGCTCACCACTTAGCGGGGGATCCTCCTACAATGAGCAGTTCTTC | CASSPLSGGSSYNEQFF | TRBD2 | TRBV18 | - | TRBJ2-1
TGTGCCAGCAGCCCCGGCACTCGGACAGGCCTCCAAAATTTGAACACTGAAGCTTTCTTT | CASSPGTRTGLQNLNTEAFF | TRBD1 | TRBV9 | few | TRBJ1-1
TGTGCCAGCAGCTTAGCGGGCGTAGGGGTGGGCGAGCAGTACTTC | CASSLAGVGVGEQYF | - | TRBV7-2 | few | TRBJ2-7
TGTGCCAGCAGTCTTTCGTCGGGTAGCAAGCCCCACGAGCAGTACTTC | CASSLSSGSKPHEQYF | - | TRBV6-6 | - | TRBJ2-7
TGTGCCAGCAGCTCAACCGGGACTAGTTATGAGACCCAGTACTTC | CASSSTGTSYETQYF | TRBD2 | TRBV7-3 | - | TRBJ2-5
TGTGCCTGGAGTACCCCACGAGGGCCCCCGGAGCATAATTCACCCCTCCACTTT | CAWSTPRGPPEHNSPLHF | - | TRBV30 | - | TRBJ1-6
TGCAGCGGTGACAGAGCGGGGGATCCGGCGTCTTTCTTT | CSGDRAGDPASFF | - | TRBV29-1 | - | TRBJ1-1
TGTGCCAGCAGCCAAGTCCCAGGGGTGGGCGAGCAGTACTTC | CASSQVPGVGEQYF | - | TRBV14 | - | TRBJ2-7
TGCAGCGTAAGGAGGTTGGACACTGAAGCTTTCTTT | CSVRRLDTEAFF | - | TRBV29-1 | - | TRBJ1-1